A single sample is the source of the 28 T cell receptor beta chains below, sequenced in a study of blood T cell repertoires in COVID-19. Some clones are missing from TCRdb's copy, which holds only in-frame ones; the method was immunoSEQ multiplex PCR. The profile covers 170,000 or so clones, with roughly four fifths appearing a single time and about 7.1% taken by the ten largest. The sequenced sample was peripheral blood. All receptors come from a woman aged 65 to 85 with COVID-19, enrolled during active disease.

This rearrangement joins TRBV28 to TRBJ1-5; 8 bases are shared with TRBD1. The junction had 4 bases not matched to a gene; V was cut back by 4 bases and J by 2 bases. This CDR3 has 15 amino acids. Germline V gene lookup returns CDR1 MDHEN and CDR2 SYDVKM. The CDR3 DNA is TGTGCCAGCAGTTCAGGGGGCCAGGGCAATCAGCCCCAGCATTTT. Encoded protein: CASSSGGQGNQPQHF.

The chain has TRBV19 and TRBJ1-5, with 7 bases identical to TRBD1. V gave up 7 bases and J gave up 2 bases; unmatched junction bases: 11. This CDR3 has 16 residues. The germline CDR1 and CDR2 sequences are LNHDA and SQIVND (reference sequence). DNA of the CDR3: TGTGCCAGTACCCCGGGGGCAGGGGGTGGCAATCAGCCCCAGCATTTT. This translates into CASTPGAGGGNQPQHF.

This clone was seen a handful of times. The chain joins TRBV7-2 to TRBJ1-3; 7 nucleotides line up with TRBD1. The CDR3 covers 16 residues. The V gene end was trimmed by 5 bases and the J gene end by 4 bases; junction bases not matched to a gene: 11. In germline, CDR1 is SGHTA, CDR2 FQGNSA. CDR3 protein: CASSVGPTGAGNTIYF. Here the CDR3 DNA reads TGTGCCAGCAGCGTAGGCCCCACAGGGGCCGGAAACACCATATATTTT.

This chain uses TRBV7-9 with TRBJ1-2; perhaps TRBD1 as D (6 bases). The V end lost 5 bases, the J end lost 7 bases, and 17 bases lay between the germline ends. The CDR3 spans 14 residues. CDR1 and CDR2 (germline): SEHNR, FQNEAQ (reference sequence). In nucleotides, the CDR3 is TGTGCCAGCAGCCTTAACCCGACAGGAGGTGGCTACACCTTC. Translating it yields CASSLNPTGGGYTF.

CDR3 protein: CASRQLVTTGELFF. CDR3 in DNA: TGTGCCAGCAGGCAACTAGTTACTACCGGGGAGCTGTTTTTT. V is TRBV7-2 and J is TRBJ2-2; D is perhaps TRBD2 (5 bases). Trimming stripped 6 bases from V and 5 bases from J, with 13 bases between. This CDR3 contains 14 residues. The V gene's germline CDR1 is SGHTA and CDR2 FQGNSA. Full variable domain (remainder filled in from reference TRBV7-2 and TRBJ2-2): GAGVSQSPSNKVTEKGKDVELRCDPISGHTALYWYRQSLGQGLEFLIYFQGNSAPDKSGLPSDRFSAERTGGSVSTLTIQRTQQEDSAVYLCASRQLVTTGELFFGEGSRLTVL.

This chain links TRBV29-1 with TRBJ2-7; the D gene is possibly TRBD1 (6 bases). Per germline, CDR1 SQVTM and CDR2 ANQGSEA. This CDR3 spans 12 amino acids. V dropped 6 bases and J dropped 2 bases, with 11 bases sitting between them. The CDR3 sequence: CSVRTVTYEQYF. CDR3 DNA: TGCAGCGTCAGGACAGTTACCTACGAGCAGTACTTC.

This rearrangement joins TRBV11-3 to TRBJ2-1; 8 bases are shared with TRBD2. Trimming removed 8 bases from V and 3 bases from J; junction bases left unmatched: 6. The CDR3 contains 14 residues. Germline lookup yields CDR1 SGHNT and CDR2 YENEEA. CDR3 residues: CASSAGRDYNEQFF. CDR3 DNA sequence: TGTGCCAGCTCCGCCGGGAGGGACTACAATGAGCAGTTCTTC. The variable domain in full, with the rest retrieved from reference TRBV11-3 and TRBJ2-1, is EAGVVQSPRYKIIEKKQPVAFWCNPISGHNTLYWYLQNLGQGPELLIRYENEEAVDDSQLPKDRFSAERLKGVDSTLKIQPAELGDSAVYLCASSAGRDYNEQFFGPGTRLTVL.

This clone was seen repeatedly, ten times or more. In DNA form, the CDR3 reads TGTGCCAGCAGTCCCCGACTAGCTGGCGAGCAGTACTTC. Translation gives CASSPRLAGEQYF. V is TRBV6-2 or TRBV6-3 and J is TRBJ2-7, with 7 bases fitting TRBD2. The V segment lost 5 bases and the J segment 6 bases; nucleotides outside the gene matches: 7. The CDR3 contains 13 residues. Per germline, CDR1 MNHEY and CDR2 SVGEGT.

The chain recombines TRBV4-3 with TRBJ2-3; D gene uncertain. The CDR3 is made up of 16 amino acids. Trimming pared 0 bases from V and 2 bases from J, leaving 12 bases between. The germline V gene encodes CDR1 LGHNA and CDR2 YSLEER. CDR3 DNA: TGCGCCAGCAGCCAAGACCTGCTAGGCTACACAGATACGCAGTATTTT. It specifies CASSQDLLGYTDTQYF.

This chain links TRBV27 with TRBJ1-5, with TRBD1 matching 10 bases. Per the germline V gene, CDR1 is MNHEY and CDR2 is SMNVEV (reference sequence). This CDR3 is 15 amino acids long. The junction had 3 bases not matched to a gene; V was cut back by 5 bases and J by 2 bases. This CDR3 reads CASSAGTGGNQPQHF. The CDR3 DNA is TGTGCCAGCAGTGCCGGGACAGGGGGCAATCAGCCCCAGCATTTT.

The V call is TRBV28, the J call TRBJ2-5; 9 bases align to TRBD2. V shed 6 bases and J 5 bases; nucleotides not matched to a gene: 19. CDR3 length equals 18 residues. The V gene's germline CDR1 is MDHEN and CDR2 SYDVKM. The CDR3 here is CASSRIGIVAGGPETQYF. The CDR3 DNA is TGTGCCAGCAGCCGGATAGGTATCGTGGCGGGAGGGCCGGAGACCCAGTACTTC. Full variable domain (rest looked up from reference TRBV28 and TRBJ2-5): DVKVTQSSRYLVKRTGEKVFLECVQDMDHENMFWYRQDPGLGLRLIYFSYDVKMKEKGDIPEGYSVSREKKERFSLILESASTNQTSMYLCASSRIGIVAGGPETQYFGPGTRLLVL.

CDR3 loop: CASSTRDSYYEQYF. CDR3 nucleotides: TGTGCCAGTTCCACCCGGGACTCCTACTACGAGCAGTACTTC. The V gene is TRBV19, the J gene TRBJ2-7; TRBD2 is a possible D gene (6 bases). The CDR3 length is 14 residues. Germline lookup yields CDR1 LNHDA and CDR2 SQIVND (reference sequence). V was pared by 8 bases and J by 3 bases, with 17 bases between.

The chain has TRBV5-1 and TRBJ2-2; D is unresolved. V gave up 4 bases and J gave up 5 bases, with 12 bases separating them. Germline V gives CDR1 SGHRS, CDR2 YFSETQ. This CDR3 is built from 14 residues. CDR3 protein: CASSPLVRTGELFF. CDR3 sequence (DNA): TGCGCCAGCAGCCCATTAGTACGAACCGGGGAGCTGTTTTTT.

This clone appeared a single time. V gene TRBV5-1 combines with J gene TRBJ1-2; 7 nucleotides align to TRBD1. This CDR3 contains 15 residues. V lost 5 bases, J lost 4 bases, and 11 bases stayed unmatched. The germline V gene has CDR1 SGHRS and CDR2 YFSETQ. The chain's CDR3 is CASRDTGEWSYGYTF. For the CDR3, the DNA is TGCGCCAGCAGGGACACAGGGGAATGGAGCTATGGCTACACCTTC. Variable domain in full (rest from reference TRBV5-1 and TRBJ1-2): KAGVTQTPRYLIKTRGQQVTLSCSPISGHRSVSWYQQTPGQGLQFLFEYFSETQRNKGNFPGRFSGRQFSNSRSEMNVSTLELGDSALYLCASRDTGEWSYGYTFGSGTRLTVV.

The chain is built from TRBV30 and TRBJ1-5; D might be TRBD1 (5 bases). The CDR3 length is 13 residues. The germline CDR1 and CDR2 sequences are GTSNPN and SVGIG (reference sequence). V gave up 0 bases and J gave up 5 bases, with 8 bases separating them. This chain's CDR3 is CAWSVQGHQPQHF. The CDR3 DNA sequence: TGTGCCTGGAGTGTCCAGGGTCATCAGCCCCAGCATTTT.

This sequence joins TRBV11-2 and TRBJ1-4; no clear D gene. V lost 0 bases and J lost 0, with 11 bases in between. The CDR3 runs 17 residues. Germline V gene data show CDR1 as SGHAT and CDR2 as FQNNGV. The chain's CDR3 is CASSLDYQDATNEKLFF. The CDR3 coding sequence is TGTGCCAGCAGCTTAGATTACCAGGATGCAACTAATGAAAAACTGTTTTTT. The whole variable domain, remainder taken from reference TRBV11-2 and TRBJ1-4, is EAGVAQSPRYKIIEKRQSVAFWCNPISGHATLYWYQQILGQGPKLLIQFQNNGVVDDSQLPKDRFSAERLKGVDSTLKIQPAKLEDSAVYLCASSLDYQDATNEKLFFGSGTQLSVL.

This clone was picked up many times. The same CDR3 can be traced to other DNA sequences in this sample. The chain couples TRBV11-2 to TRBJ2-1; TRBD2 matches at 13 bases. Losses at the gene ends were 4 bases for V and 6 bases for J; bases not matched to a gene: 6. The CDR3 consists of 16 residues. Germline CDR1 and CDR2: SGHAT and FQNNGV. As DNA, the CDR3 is TGTGCCAGCAGCTCGAGACTAGCGGGAGGCGGCAATGAGCAGTTCTTC. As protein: CASSSRLAGGGNEQFF.

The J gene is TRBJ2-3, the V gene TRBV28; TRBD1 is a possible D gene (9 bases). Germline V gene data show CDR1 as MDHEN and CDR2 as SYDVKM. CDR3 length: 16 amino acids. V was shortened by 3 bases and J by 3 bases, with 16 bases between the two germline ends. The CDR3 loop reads CASSFSGTGTTDTQYF. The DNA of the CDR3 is TGTGCCAGCAGTTTTAGCGGGACAGGGACTACAGATACGCAGTATTTT.

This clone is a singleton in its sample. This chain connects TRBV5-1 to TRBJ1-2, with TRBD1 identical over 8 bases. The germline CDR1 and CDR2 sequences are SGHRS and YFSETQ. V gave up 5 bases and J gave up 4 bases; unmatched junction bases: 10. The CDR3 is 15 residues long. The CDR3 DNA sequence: TGCGCCAGCAGACCTACAGGGGGAGGAGGCTATGGCTACACCTTC. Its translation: CASRPTGGGGYGYTF.

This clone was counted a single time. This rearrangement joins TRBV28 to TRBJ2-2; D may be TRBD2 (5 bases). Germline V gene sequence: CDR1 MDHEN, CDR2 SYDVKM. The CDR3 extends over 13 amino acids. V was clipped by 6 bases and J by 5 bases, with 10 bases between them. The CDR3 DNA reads TGTGCCAGCAGACGGGGATTTACCGGGGAGCTGTTTTTT. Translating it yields CASRRGFTGELFF.

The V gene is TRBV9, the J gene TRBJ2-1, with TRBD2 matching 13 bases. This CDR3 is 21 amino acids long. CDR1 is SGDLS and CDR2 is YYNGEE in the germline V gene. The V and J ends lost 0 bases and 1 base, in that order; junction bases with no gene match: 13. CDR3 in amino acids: CASSVEGTSGIGPQSYNEQFF. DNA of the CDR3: TGTGCCAGCAGCGTAGAGGGGACTAGCGGGATTGGTCCCCAATCCTACAATGAGCAGTTCTTC.

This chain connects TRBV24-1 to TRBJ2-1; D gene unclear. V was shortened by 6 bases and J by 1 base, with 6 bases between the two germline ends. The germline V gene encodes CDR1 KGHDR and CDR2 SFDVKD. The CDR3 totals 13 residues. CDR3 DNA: TGTGCCACCAGTCAACATTCCTACAATGAGCAGTTCTTC. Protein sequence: CATSQHSYNEQFF.

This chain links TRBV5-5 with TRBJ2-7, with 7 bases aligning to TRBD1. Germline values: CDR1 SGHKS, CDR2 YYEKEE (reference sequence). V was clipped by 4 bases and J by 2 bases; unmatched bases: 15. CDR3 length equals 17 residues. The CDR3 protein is CASSPPMRGRIPYEQYF. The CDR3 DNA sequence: TGTGCCAGCAGCCCCCCTATGAGGGGGCGAATCCCCTACGAGCAGTACTTC.

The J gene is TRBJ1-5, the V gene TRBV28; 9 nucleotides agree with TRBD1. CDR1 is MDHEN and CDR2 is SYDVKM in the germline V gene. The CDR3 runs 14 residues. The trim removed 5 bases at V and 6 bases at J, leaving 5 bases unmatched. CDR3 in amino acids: CASSARDRVQPQHF. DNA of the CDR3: TGTGCCAGCAGTGCCCGGGACAGGGTTCAGCCCCAGCATTTT.

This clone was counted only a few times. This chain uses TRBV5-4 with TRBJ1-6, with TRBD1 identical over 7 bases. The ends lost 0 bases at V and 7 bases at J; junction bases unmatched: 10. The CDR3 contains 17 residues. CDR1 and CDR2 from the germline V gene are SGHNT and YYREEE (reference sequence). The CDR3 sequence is CASSLAGTAGLNSPLHF. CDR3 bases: TGTGCCAGCAGCTTGGCAGGGACAGCAGGACTAAATTCACCCCTCCACTTT.

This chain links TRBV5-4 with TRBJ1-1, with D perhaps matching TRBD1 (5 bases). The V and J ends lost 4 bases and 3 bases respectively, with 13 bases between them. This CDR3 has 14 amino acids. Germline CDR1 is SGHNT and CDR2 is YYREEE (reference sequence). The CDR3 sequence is CASSGRVSDTEAFF. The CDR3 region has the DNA TGTGCCAGCAGCGGCAGGGTTTCGGACACTGAAGCTTTCTTT.

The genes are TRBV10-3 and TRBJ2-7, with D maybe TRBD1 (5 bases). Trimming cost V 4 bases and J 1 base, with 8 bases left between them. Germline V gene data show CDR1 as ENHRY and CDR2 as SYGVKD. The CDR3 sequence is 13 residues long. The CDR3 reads CAISAQGSYEQYF. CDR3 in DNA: TGTGCCATCAGTGCTCAGGGATCCTACGAGCAGTACTTC.

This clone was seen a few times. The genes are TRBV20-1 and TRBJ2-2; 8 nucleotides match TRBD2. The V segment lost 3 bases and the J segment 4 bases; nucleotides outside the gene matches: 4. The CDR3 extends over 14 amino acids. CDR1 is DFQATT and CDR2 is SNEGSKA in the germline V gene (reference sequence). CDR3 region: CSASKREPTGELFF. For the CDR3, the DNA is TGCAGTGCTAGTAAGCGGGAGCCCACCGGGGAGCTGTTTTTT.